The entry below describes one T cell receptor beta chain. Its antigen is not known. The data were produced by immunoSEQ multiplex PCR, yet TCRdb's version contains in-frame clones alone and is incomplete. The repertoire holds about 1,900 clones, about 26% seen once, with about 17% in the top ten. These data belong to a study of T cells in localized non-small cell lung cancer. Study-wide findings and caveats: Uninvolved nearby lung showed the greatest T cell clonality, exceeding that found in tumor. Sequence data derive from only one tumor region, so heterogeneity remains possible.

The starting material was lung tumor tissue, obtained before any cancer treatment. This TCR came from a male donor aged 60 or over with stage III lung adenocarcinoma.

CDR3 in DNA: TGTGCCAGCTCACCTAGGCAAGGAAACACCATATATTTT. It codes for CASSPRQGNTIYF. This chain joins TRBV18 and TRBJ1-3, with D unresolved. Trimming removed 3 bases at V and 4 bases at J, with 7 bases between. The CDR3 length is 13 residues. Germline CDR1 KGHSH, CDR2 LQKENI.